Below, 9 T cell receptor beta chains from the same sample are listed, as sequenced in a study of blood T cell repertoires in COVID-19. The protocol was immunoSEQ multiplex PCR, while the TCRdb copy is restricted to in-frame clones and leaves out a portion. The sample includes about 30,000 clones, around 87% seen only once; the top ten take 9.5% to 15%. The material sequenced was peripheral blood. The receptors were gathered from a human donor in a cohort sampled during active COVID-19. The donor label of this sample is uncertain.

The CDR3 region has the DNA TGTGCCAGCAGCAATAGCGGAACCTACGAGCAGTACTTC. Translating it yields CASSNSGTYEQYF. The chain is built from TRBV6-5 and TRBJ2-7; tentative D call: TRBD2 (6 bases). Trimming pared 6 bases from V and 2 bases from J, leaving 11 bases between. Germline values: CDR1 MNHEY, CDR2 SVGAGI. This CDR3 has 13 residues.

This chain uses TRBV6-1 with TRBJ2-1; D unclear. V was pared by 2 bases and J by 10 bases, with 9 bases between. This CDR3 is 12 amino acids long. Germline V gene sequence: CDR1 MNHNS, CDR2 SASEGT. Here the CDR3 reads CASSEQWAEQFF. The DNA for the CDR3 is TGTGCCAGCAGTGAACAGTGGGCAGAGCAGTTCTTC.

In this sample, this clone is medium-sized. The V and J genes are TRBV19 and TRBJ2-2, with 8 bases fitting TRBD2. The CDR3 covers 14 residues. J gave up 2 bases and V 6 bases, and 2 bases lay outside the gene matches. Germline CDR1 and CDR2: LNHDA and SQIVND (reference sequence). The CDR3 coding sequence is TGTGCCAGTAGACTAGCGGATAACACCGGGGAGCTGTTTTTT. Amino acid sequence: CASRLADNTGELFF.

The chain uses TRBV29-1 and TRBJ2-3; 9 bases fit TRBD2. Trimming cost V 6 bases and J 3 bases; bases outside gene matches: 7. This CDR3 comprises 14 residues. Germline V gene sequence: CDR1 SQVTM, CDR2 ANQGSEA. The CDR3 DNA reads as TGCAGCGTGGGCGTTAGCGGGAGTACAGATACGCAGTATTTT. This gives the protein CSVGVSGSTDTQYF.

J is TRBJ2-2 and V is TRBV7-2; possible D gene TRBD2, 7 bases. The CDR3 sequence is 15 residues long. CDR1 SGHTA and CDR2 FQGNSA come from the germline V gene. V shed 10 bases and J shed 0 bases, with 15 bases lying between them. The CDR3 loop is CAIGAGAANTGELFF. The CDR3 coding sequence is TGTGCCATTGGGGCGGGGGCTGCGAACACCGGGGAGCTGTTTTTT.

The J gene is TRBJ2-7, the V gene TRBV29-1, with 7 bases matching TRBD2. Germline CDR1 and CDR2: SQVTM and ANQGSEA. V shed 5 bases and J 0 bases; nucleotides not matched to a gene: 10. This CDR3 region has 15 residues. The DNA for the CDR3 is TGCAGCGTTTTAAGTGGCGGGAGAAGCTCCTACGAGCAGTACTTC. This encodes CSVLSGGRSSYEQYF.

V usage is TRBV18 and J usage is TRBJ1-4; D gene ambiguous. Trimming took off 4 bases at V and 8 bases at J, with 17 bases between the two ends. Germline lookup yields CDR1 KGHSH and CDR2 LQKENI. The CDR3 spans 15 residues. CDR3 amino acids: CASSLNSAKEEKLFF. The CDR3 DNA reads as TGTGCCAGCTCACTAAACTCTGCGAAAGAAGAAAAACTGTTTTTT. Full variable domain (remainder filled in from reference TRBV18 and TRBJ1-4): NAGVMQNPRHLVRRRGQEARLRCSPMKGHSHVYWYRQLPEEGLKFMVYLQKENIIDESGMPKERFSAEFPKEGPSILRIQQVVRGDSAAYFCASSLNSAKEEKLFFGSGTQLSVL.

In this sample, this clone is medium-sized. The CDR3 region is CASSIGQHSNQPQHF. The CDR3 nucleotides are TGTGCCAGTAGTATTGGGCAGCATAGCAATCAGCCCCAGCATTTT. This rearrangement joins TRBV19 to TRBJ1-5; D unclear. The CDR3 extends over 15 amino acids. Germline V gene sequence: CDR1 LNHDA, CDR2 SQIVND (reference sequence). The V gene lost 3 bases and the J gene lost 0 bases, with 9 bases spanning the gap.

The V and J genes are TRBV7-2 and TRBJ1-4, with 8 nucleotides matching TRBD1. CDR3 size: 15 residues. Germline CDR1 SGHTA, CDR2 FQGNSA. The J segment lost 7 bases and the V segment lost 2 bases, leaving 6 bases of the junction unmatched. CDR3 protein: CASSLHQGAGEKLFF. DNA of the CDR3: TGTGCCAGCAGCTTACATCAGGGGGCGGGTGAAAAACTGTTTTTT. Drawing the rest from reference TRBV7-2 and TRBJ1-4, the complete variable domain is GAGVSQSPSNKVTEKGKDVELRCDPISGHTALYWYRQSLGQGLEFLIYFQGNSAPDKSGLPSDRFSAERTGGSVSTLTIQRTQQEDSAVYLCASSLHQGAGEKLFFGSGTQLSVL.